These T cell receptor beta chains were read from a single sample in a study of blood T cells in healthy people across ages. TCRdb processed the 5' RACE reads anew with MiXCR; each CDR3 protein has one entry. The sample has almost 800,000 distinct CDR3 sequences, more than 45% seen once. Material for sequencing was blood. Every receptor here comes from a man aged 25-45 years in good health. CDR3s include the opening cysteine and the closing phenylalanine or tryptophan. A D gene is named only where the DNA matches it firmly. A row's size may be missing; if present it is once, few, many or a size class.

CASSQESRGTSPLHF,TGTGCCAGCAGCCAAGAAAGTAGAGGGACCTCACCCCTCCACTTT,few,TRBJ1-6,TRBV3-1,.
CSARRALFPYEQYF,TGCAGTGCTAGGAGGGCCCTTTTTCCTTACGAGCAGTACTTC,.,TRBJ2-7,TRBV20-1,.
CSVDVGGAYEQYF,TGCAGCGTTGATGTCGGTGGGGCCTACGAGCAGTACTTC,.,TRBJ2-7,TRBV29-1,.
CASSFAGANEQFF,TGTGCCAGCAGCTTCGCCGGGGCCAATGAGCAGTTCTTC,.,TRBJ2-1,TRBV7-2,.
CASSQDFYSSYEQYF,TGCGCCAGCAGCCAAGACTTCTACAGCTCCTACGAGCAGTACTTC,few,TRBJ2-7,TRBV4-3,.
CATSLQGRQNYGYTF,TGTGCCACCAGCCTACAGGGACGACAGAACTATGGCTACACCTTC,.,TRBJ1-2,TRBV15,.
CAISEGGLGEDEQFF,TGTGCCATCAGTGAGGGGGGACTAGGTGAGGATGAGCAGTTCTTC,.,TRBJ2-1,TRBV10-3,TRBD2
CASSLSRMFQYF,TGTGCCAGCAGCCTATCTAGGATGTTTCAGTACTTC,.,TRBJ2-7,TRBV7-3,.
CASSSWVGTSEETQYF,TGTGCCAGCAGTTCATGGGTAGGGACTAGCGAAGAGACCCAGTACTTC,many,TRBJ2-5,TRBV28,TRBD2
CASKGGLLQETQFF,TGTGCCAGCAAGGGCGGTTTACTCCAAGAGACCCAGTTCTTC,.,TRBJ2-1,TRBV2,.
CSASSAGAGVTQYF,TGCAGTGCGAGCTCGGCCGGGGCGGGTGTGACCCAGTACTTC,few,TRBJ2-5,TRBV20-1,.
CASSFRQGKANEKLFF,TGTGCCAGCAGTTTTCGGCAGGGGAAGGCTAATGAAAAACTGTTTTTT,.,TRBJ1-4,TRBV27,.
CASTRSGTSLYNEQFF,TGTGCCAGCACCCGATCCGGGACTAGCCTTTACAATGAGCAGTTCTTC,.,TRBJ2-1,TRBV11-2,TRBD2
CASSPKEGSDTDTQYF,TGTGCCAGCAGTCCCAAGGAAGGTTCAGACACAGATACGCAGTATTTT,.,TRBJ2-3,TRBV27,.
CASSQGTNHHNEQFF,TGTGCCAGCAGCCAGGGGACCAACCACCACAATGAGCAGTTCTTC,few,TRBJ2-1,TRBV7-3,.
CASSRQGVTYEQYF,TGTGCCAGCAGCAGACAGGGGGTCACCTACGAGCAGTACTTC,.,TRBJ2-7,TRBV13,TRBD1
CASSPYSGQGNEQYF,TGTGCCAGCAGCCCCTATTCGGGACAGGGGAACGAGCAGTACTTC,.,TRBJ2-7,TRBV3-1,TRBD1
CASSFGQTKETQYF,TGCGCCAGCAGCTTTGGACAGACTAAAGAGACCCAGTACTTC,once,TRBJ2-5,TRBV5-1,.
CASSLERTDTQYF,TGTGCCAGCAGCTTAGAGCGTACAGATACGCAGTATTTT,.,TRBJ2-3,TRBV7-2,.
CASSAGQGREQYF,TGTGCTAGCAGCGCAGGACAGGGTCGAGAGCAGTACTTC,.,TRBJ2-7,TRBV7-7,TRBD1
CASSWTSGLNTESFF,TGTGCCAGCAGCTGGACCAGTGGCCTGAACACTGAATCTTTCTTT,.,TRBJ1-1,TRBV7-2,.
CASSLEGGVTDTQYF,TGCGCCAGCAGCTTGGAAGGGGGCGTGACAGATACGCAGTATTTT,.,TRBJ2-3,TRBV5-1,TRBD1
CASSGFGTGGYTF,TGTGCCAGCAGTGGATTTGGGACAGGGGGCTACACCTTC,.,TRBJ1-2,TRBV25-1,TRBD1
CSAKVTGSGELFF,TGCAGTGCTAAAGTGACAGGGTCCGGGGAGCTGTTTTTT,.,TRBJ2-2,TRBV20-1,TRBD1
CASSSGTNEQFF,TGTGCCAGCAGTTCCGGGACAAACGAGCAGTTCTTC,.,TRBJ2-1,TRBV6-5,.
CAGKGGDRLQTGSTFF,TGTGCCGGAAAGGGTGGGGACAGGCTACAAACAGGTTCGACTTTCTTT,few,TRBJ1-1,TRBV2,TRBD1
CASSFPGFGQPQHF,TGTGCCAGCAGTTTCCCAGGGTTTGGTCAGCCCCAGCATTTT,.,TRBJ1-5,TRBV12-3/TRBV12-4,.
CASSPTSLETQYF,TGTGCCAGCAGCCCGACTAGTTTGGAGACCCAGTACTTC,.,TRBJ2-5,TRBV12-3/TRBV12-4,.
CASSLDSGHQETQYF,TGTGCCAGCAGCTTGGATTCGGGGCACCAAGAGACCCAGTACTTC,.,TRBJ2-5,TRBV5-6,.